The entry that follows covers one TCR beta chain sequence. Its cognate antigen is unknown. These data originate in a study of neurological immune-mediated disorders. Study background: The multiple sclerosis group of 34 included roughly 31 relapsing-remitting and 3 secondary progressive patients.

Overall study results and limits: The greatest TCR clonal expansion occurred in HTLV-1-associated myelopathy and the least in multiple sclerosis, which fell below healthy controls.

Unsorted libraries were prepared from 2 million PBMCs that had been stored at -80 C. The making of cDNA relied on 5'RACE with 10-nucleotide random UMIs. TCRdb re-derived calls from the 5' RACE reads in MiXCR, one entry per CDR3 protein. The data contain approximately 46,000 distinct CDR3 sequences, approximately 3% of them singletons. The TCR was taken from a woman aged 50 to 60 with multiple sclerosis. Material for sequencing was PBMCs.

CDR3 loop: CASSSGQGRLNTEAFF. CDR3 DNA sequence: TGTGCCAGCAGCTCAGGACAGGGGAGATTAAACACTGAAGCTTTCTTT. The chain joins TRBV11-3 to TRBJ1-1, with TRBD1 matching over 9 bases. J lost 2 bases, V lost 4 bases, and 8 bases had no gene match. The CDR3 spans 16 residues. Germline values: CDR1 SGHNT, CDR2 YENEEA.